Each of the 8 T cell receptor beta chains below was sequenced from the same sample in a study of T cells in localized non-small cell lung cancer. This table comes from immunoSEQ multiplex PCR, and its TCRdb copy is limited to in-frame clones, with some not included. Of about 72,000 clones in the sample, 84% are singletons; the top ten hold approximately 13%. The specimen was peripheral blood, collected before any cancer treatment. Receptor source: an older female donor with stage I lung adenocarcinoma.

The rearrangement links TRBV6-5 to TRBJ1-2; 7 nucleotides agree with TRBD1. Germline CDR1 reads MNHEY; CDR2 reads SVGAGI. V gave up 6 bases and J gave up 7 bases; unmatched junction bases: 11. The CDR3 length is 14 residues. Written as DNA, the CDR3 is TGTGCCAGCAGCCGACAGGGAACCCGTAGTGGCTACACCTTC. This encodes CASSRQGTRSGYTF.

The chain has TRBV7-9 and TRBJ2-1; TRBD1 agrees at 7 bases. CDR1 and CDR2 from the germline V gene are SEHNR and FQNEAQ (reference sequence). The CDR3 is made up of 13 amino acids. With 4 bases clipped from V and 5 bases from J, the junction kept 2 bases outside the gene matches. This CDR3 is CASSSGQHNEQFF. For the CDR3, the DNA is TGTGCCAGCAGCTCGGGACAGCACAATGAGCAGTTCTTC.

This clone occurred a few times. The chain uses TRBV5-6 and TRBJ1-6; no reliable D call. V lost 3 bases and J 6 bases, leaving 10 bases between the germline ends. In germline, CDR1 is SGHDT, CDR2 YYEEEE. The length of the CDR3 is 14 residues. The CDR3 region has the DNA TGTGCCAGCAGCTCAACCTACAGTAATTCACCCCTCCACTTT. Its protein product is CASSSTYSNSPLHF.

This chain uses TRBV18 with TRBJ1-1; 7 bases fit TRBD1. V lost 6 bases to trimming and J lost 7 bases; unmatched junction nucleotides: 11. Germline CDR1 and CDR2: KGHSH and LQKENI. The CDR3 totals 14 residues. The DNA for the CDR3 is TGTGCCAGCTCCCCAAACAGGGGTAAAAATGAAGCTTTCTTT. This encodes CASSPNRGKNEAFF.

The gene calls are TRBV18 and TRBJ2-2, with 7 bases matching TRBD1. This CDR3 is built from 15 residues. With 0 bases clipped from V and 4 bases from J, the junction kept 2 bases outside the gene matches. Germline CDR1 reads KGHSH; CDR2 reads LQKENI. DNA of the CDR3: TGTGCCAGCTCACCACCGGGGACAGCCACCGGGGAGCTGTTTTTT. Protein product: CASSPPGTATGELFF.

V usage is TRBV19 and J usage is TRBJ2-1, with 14 positions matching TRBD2. Trimming removed 6 bases from V and 2 bases from J; junction bases left unmatched: 0. Germline lookup yields CDR1 LNHDA and CDR2 SQIVND (reference sequence). The CDR3 consists of 15 residues. The CDR3 region is CASRGLAGAYNEQFF. The CDR3 nucleotides read TGTGCCAGTAGGGGACTAGCGGGGGCCTACAATGAGCAGTTCTTC.

This clone was observed a few times. This chain connects TRBV30 to TRBJ1-4, with D unresolved. There are 14 residues in the CDR3. The germline V gene encodes CDR1 GTSNPN and CDR2 SVGIG (reference sequence). With 0 bases removed from V and 8 bases from J, the gap between germline ends came to 13 bases. The CDR3 DNA sequence: TGTGCCTGGAGTGTCGGTCTCAGCGAGGAAAAACTGTTTTTT. This encodes CAWSVGLSEEKLFF.

J is TRBJ1-2 and V is TRBV5-1; maybe TRBD1 (6 bases). The CDR3 sequence is 13 residues long. Trimming shortened V by 10 bases and J by 4 bases, and 17 bases separated the two germline ends. The germline CDR1 and CDR2 sequences are SGHRS and YFSETQ. CDR3 loop: CASQGGDGYGYTF. CDR3 DNA: TGCGCCTCCCAAGGGGGGGACGGCTATGGCTACACCTTC. The full variable domain, completed using reference TRBV5-1 and TRBJ1-2, is KAGVTQTPRYLIKTRGQQVTLSCSPISGHRSVSWYQQTPGQGLQFLFEYFSETQRNKGNFPGRFSGRQFSNSRSEMNVSTLELGDSALYLCASQGGDGYGYTFGSGTRLTVV.